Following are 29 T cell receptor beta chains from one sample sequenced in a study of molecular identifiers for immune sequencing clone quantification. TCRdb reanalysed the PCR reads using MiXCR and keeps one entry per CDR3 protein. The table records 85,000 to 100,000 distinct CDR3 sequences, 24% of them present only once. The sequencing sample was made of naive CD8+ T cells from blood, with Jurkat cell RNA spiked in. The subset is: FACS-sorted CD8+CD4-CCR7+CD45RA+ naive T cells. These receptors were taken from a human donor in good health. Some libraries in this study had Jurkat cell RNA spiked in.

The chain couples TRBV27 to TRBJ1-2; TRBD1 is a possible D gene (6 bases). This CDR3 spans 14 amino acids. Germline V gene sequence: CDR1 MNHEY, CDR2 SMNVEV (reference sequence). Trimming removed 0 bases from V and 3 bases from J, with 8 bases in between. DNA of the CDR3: TGTGCCAGCAGTTTATCTGCAGGGGACTATGGCTACACCTTC. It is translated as CASSLSAGDYGYTF.

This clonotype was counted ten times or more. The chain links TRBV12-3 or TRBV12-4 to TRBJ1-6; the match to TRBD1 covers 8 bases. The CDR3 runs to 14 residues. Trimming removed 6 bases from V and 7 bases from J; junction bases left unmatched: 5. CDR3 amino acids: CASSWTGLNSPLHF. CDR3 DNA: TGTGCCAGCAGCTGGACAGGGTTGAATTCACCCCTCCACTTT.

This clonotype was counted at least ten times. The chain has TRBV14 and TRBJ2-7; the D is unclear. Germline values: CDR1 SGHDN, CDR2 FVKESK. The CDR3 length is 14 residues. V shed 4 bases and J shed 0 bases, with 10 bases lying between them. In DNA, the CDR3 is TGTGCCAGCAGCCCCTTTTCGGACTCCTACGAGCAGTACTTC. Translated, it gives CASSPFSDSYEQYF.

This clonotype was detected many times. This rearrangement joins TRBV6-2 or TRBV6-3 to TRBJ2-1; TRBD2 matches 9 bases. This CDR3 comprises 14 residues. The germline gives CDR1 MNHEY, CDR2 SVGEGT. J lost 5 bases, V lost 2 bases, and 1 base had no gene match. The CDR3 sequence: CASSYSGGHNEQFF. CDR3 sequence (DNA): TGTGCCAGCAGTTACAGCGGGGGGCACAATGAGCAGTTCTTC.

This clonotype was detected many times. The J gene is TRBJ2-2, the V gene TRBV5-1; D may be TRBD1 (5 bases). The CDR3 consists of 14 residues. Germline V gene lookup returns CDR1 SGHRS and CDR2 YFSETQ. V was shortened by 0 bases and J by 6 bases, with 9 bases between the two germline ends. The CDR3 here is CASSLVQGAGELFF. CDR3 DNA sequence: TGCGCCAGCAGCTTGGTTCAGGGTGCCGGGGAGCTGTTTTTT. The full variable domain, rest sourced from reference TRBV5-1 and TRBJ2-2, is KAGVTQTPRYLIKTRGQQVTLSCSPISGHRSVSWYQQTPGQGLQFLFEYFSETQRNKGNFPGRFSGRQFSNSRSEMNVSTLELGDSALYLCASSLVQGAGELFFGEGSRLTVL.

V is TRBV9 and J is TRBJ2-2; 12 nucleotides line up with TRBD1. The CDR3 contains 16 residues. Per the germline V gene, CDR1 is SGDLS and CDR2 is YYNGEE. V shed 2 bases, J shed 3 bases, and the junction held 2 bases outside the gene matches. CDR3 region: CASSVGQGADTGELFF. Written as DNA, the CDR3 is TGTGCCAGCAGCGTGGGACAGGGGGCCGACACCGGGGAGCTGTTTTTT. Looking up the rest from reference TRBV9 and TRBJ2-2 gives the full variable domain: DSGVTQTPKHLITATGQRVTLRCSPRSGDLSVYWYQQSLDQGLQFLIQYYNGEERAKGNILERFSAQQFPDLHSELNLSSLELGDSALYFCASSVGQGADTGELFFGEGSRLTVL.

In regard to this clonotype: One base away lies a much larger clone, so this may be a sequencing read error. The CDR3 loop reads CASSSYHDEGGEQYF. The CDR3 DNA sequence: TGTGCCAGCAGTTCCTATCACGACGAAGGGGGCGAGCAGTACTTC. V usage is TRBV6-5 and J usage is TRBJ2-7, with TRBD1 as a possible D gene (6 bases). V was clipped by 4 bases and J by 6 bases, with 19 bases between them. Looked up from germline, CDR1 is MNHEY and CDR2 is SVGAGI. This CDR3 has 15 residues.

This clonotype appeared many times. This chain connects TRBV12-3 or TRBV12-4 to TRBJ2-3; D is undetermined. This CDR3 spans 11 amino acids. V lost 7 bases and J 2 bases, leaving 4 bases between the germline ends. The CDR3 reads CASMLTDTQYF. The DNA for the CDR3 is TGTGCCAGCATGCTCACAGATACGCAGTATTTT.

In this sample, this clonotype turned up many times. The CDR3 DNA sequence: TGTGCCAGCAGCCCGAGGACAGGGGGACTCTACGAGCAGTACTTC. This encodes CASSPRTGGLYEQYF. The chain carries TRBV11-3 and TRBJ2-7; 10 bases fit TRBD1. This CDR3 has 15 residues. Germline V gene data show CDR1 as SGHNT and CDR2 as YENEEA. V lost 5 bases and J lost 3; bases outside the gene matches: 7.

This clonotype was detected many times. The CDR3 spells CASSLGDGYEQYF. The CDR3 nucleotides read TGTGCCAGCAGCTTAGGGGACGGCTACGAGCAGTACTTC. J is TRBJ2-7 and V is TRBV11-2; D may be TRBD1 or TRBD2 (5 bases each). Deletions cut 1 base from V and 3 bases from J, with 7 bases between. This CDR3 has 13 amino acids. Germline CDR1 and CDR2: SGHAT and FQNNGV.

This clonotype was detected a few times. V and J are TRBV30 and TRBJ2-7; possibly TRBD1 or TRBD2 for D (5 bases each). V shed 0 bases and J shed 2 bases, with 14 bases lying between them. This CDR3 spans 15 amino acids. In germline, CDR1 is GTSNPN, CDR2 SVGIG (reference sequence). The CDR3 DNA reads TGTGCCTGGAGTGTAGGGGTGGACTTTACCTACGAGCAGTACTTC. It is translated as CAWSVGVDFTYEQYF. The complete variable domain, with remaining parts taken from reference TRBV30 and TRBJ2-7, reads SQTIHQWPATLVQPVGSPLSLECTVEGTSNPNLYWYRQAAGRGLQLLFYSVGIGQISSEVPQNLSASRPQDRQFILSSKKLLLSDSGFYLCAWSVGVDFTYEQYFGPGTRLTVT.

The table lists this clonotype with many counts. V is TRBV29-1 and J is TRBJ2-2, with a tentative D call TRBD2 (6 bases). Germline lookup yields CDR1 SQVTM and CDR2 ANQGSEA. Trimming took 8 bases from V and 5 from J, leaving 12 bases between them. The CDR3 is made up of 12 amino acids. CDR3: CSSLEGTGELFF. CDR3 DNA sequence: TGCAGCAGTCTGGAGGGAACCGGGGAGCTGTTTTTT.

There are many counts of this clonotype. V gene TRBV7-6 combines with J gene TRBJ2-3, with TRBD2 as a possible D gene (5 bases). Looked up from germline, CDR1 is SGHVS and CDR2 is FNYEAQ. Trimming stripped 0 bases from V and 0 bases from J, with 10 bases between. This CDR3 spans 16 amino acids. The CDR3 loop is CASSLAPGTSTDTQYF. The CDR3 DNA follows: TGTGCCAGCAGCTTAGCGCCGGGAACTAGCACAGATACGCAGTATTTT.

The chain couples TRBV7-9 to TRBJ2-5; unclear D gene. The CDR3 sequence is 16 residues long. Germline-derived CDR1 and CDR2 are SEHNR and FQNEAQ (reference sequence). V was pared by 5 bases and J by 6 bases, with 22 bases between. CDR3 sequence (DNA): TGTGCCAGCAGCCAGACGGTTTCCCGGACGGAAAAGACCCAGTACTTC. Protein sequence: CASSQTVSRTEKTQYF.

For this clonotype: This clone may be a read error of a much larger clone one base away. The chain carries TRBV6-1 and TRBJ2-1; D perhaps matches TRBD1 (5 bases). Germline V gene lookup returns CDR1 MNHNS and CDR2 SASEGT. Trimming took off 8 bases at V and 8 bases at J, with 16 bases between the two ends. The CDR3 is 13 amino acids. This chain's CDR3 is CASADRRGDEQFF. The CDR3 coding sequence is TGTGCCAGCGCAGACAGAAGGGGCGATGAGCAGTTCTTC.

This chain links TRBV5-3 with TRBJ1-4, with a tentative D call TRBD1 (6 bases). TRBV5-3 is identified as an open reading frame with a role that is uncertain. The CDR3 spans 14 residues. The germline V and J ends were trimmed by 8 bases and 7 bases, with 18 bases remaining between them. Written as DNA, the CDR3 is TGTGCCAGCAGCCAGGGGATCACTGGTGAAAAACTGTTTTTT. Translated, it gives CASSQGITGEKLFF.

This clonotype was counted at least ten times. For the CDR3, the DNA is TGTGCCAGCAGCGTAGACGGACTAGCGGGAGTTACAGATACGCAGTATTTT. This translates into CASSVDGLAGVTDTQYF. The V and J genes are TRBV9 and TRBJ2-3; TRBD2 matches at 13 bases. V lost 0 bases to trimming and J lost 3 bases; unmatched junction nucleotides: 4. The germline CDR1 and CDR2 sequences are SGDLS and YYNGEE. There are 17 residues in the CDR3. The full variable domain, rest sourced from reference TRBV9 and TRBJ2-3, is DSGVTQTPKHLITATGQRVTLRCSPRSGDLSVYWYQQSLDQGLQFLIQYYNGEERAKGNILERFSAQQFPDLHSELNLSSLELGDSALYFCASSVDGLAGVTDTQYFGPGTRLTVL.

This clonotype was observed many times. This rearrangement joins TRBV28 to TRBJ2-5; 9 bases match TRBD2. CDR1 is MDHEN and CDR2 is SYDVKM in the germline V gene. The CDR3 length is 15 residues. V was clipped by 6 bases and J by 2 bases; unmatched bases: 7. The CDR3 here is CASSQTSGVQETQYF. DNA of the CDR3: TGTGCCAGCAGCCAGACTAGCGGAGTTCAAGAGACCCAGTACTTC.

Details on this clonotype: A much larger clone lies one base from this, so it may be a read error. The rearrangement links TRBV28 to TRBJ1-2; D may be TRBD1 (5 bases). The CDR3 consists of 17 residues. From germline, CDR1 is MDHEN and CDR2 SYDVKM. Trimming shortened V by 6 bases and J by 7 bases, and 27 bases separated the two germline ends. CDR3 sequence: CASSFETETADELGYTF. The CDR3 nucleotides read TGTGCCAGCAGCTTCGAGACCGAGACAGCGGACGAACTTGGCTACACCTTC.

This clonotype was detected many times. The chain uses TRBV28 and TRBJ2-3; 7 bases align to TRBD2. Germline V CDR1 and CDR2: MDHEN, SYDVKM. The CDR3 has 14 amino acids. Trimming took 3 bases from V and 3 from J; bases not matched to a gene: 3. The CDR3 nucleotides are TGTGCCAGCAGTTTGCGCGGGAGTACAGATACGCAGTATTTT. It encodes CASSLRGSTDTQYF.

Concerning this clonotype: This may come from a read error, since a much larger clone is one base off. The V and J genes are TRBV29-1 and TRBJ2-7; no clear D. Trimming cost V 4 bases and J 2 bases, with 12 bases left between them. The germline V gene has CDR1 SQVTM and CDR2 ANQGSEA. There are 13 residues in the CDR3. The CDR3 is CSVGQYGPYEQYF. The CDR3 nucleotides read TGCAGCGTTGGACAATACGGGCCCTACGAGCAGTACTTC.

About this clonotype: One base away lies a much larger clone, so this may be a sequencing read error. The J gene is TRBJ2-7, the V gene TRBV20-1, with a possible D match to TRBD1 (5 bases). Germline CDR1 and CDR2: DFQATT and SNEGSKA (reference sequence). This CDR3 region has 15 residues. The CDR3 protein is CSAGDRDSEFYEQYF. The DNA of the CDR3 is TGCAGTGCTGGAGATCGAGACAGCGAGTTCTACGAGCAGTACTTC.

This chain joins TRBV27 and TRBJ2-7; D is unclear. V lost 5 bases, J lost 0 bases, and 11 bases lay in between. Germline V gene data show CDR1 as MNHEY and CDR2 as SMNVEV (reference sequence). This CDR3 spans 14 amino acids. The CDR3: CASSASVSSYEQYF. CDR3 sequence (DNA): TGTGCCAGCAGTGCCTCTGTGAGCTCCTACGAGCAGTACTTC.

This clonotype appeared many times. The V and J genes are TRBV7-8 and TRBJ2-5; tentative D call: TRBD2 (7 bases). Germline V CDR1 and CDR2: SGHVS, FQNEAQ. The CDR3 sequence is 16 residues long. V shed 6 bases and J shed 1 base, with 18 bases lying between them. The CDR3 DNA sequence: TGTGCCAGCAGTCTAATGGCGGGGGCCCTCCAAGAGACCCAGTACTTC. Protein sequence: CASSLMAGALQETQYF.

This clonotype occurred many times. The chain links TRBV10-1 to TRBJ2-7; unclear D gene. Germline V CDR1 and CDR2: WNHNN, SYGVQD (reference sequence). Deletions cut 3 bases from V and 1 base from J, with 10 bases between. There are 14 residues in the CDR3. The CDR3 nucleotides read TGCGCCAGCAGTGATGATCAGAATTCCTACGAGCAGTACTTC. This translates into CASSDDQNSYEQYF.

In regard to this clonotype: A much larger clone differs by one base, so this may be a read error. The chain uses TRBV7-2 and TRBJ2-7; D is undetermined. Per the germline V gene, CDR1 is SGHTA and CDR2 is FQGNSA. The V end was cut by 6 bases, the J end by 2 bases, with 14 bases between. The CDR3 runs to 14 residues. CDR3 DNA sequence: TGTGCCAGCAGTTCCGTGGGAAGGGCCTACGAGCAGTACTTC. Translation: CASSSVGRAYEQYF.

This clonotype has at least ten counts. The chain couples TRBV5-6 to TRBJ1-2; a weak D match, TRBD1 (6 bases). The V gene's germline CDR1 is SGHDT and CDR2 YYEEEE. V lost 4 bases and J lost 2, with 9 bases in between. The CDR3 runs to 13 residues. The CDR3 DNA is TGTGCCAGCAGCGAGGGACAAAACTATGGCTACACCTTC. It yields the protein CASSEGQNYGYTF. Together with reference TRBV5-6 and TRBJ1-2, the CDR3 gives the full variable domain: DAGVTQSPTHLIKTRGQQVTLRCSPKSGHDTVSWYQQALGQGPQFIFQYYEEEERQRGNFPDRFSGHQFPNYSSELNVNALLLGDSALYLCASSEGQNYGYTFGSGTRLTVV.

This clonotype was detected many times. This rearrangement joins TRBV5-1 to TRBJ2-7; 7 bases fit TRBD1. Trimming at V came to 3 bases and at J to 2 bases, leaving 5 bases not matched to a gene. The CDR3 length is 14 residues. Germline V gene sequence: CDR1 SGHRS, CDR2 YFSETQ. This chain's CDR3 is CASSYRQGTYEQYF. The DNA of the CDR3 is TGCGCCAGCAGCTACCGACAGGGTACCTACGAGCAGTACTTC.

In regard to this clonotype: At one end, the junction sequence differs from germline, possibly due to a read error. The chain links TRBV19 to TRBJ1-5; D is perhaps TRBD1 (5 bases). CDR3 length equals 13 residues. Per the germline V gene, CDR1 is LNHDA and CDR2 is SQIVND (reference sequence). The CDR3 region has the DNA TGTGCCGGTAGTCCGGGGGGCAATCAGCCCCAGCATTTT. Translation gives CAGSPGGNQPQHF.